This TCR beta chain was obtained from a study of type 1 regulatory T cells (dated by TCRdb to about 2021). With respect to the entire study: An in vitro protocol by which a Tr1-enriched, alloantigen-specific CD4 T cell product named T-allo10 was generated was characterized in the study. T-allo10 was being tested clinically in patients with hematological malignancies who were undergoing allogeneic hematopoietic stem cell transplantation.

Sequencing instrument: Illumina MiSeq. Using fastp trimming at Q25 and MiXCR clonotype assembly, TCRdb reanalyzed the public sequencing data and kept in-frame beta chains. All rows with the same CDR3 protein become a single entry with the most common DNA and genes. Within this sample are fewer than 7,000 distinct CDR3 sequences, with 30% to 40% of them counted one time only. The ten most abundant clones make up more than 20% of the sample. As concerns this clonotype: Its antigen remains undetermined. No much larger clone exists at a distance of one base, and base qualities are not known.

The CDR3 spans 13 residues, from the cysteine through the phenylalanine. The CDR3 DNA has 39 bases and is translated from base 1. The germline V gene encodes CDR1 KGHSH and CDR2 LQKENI. V and J lose 1 base and 3 bases, and a span of 7 bases separates them. Study-wide conclusions, independent of this receptor: Compared with non-Tr1 cells, Tr1 cells had a narrower TCR repertoire, and the study took this difference to reflect clonal expansion driven by alloantigen.

Sequenced: cultured type 1 regulatory T (Tr1) cells, either the whole culture or a sorted fraction (not recorded which). Taken with the paper, the label for cell subset or site translates to: type 1 regulatory T cells sorted from the T-allo10 product. The chain is encoded by TRBV18 joined to TRBJ2-7, with the D gene not confidently named. This clonotype was obtained from a human donor in good health. CDR3 reads: CASSPQQLYEQYF. The base sequence is TGTGCCAGCTCACCACAACAGCTCTACGAGCAGTACTTC.